This T cell receptor beta chain was identified during a study of blood T cell repertoires in COVID-19. For the study at large: Nucleic acid was either cDNA or gDNA, and it came from T cells, B-cell-depleted T cells, or PBMCs.

Germline V lookup: CDR1 MDHEN, CDR2 SYDVKM. The CDR3 consists of 16 residues. V gave up 7 bases and J gave up 2 bases, with 19 bases separating them. All enrollees were about 18 to 90 years old and from under 25 US areas. Under the authors' procedure: By means of reference gene primer amplification, nucleated cell counts were estimated. Assay used: immunoSEQ multiplex PCR; TCRdb lists only in-frame clones, some missing. That table is the source of V, J and clone size, and D and trimming were worked out from the DNA. The data hold 180,000 or so clones, with around 82% observed a single time. The source material was PBMCs or T cells enriched from blood (not recorded which). This chain joins TRBV28 and TRBJ2-3, with D tentatively TRBD2 (7 bases). The TCR sequence derives from a man aged 35-49 years who had recovered from COVID-19. The CDR3 here is CASTIGGQGATDTQYF. For the CDR3, the DNA is TGTGCCAGCACCATCGGGGGGCAGGGCGCCACAGATACGCAGTATTTT.